One sample yielded the 10 T cell receptor beta chains listed below, sequenced in a study of Graves' ophthalmopathy and Graves' hyperthyroidism. Beta-chain TCR CDR3 regions were amplified from RNA transcripts. The authors performed first-round RT-PCR with HTBI primers and then a second-round multiplex PCR. TCRdb re-called the multiplex PCR reads through MiXCR, storing one row per CDR3 protein. The sample lists approximately 540,000 distinct CDR3 sequences; roughly 39% were seen once. Input material: peripheral blood or thyroid tissue (not recorded which). The receptors derive from an adult man with Graves' hyperthyroidism.

The chain uses TRBV10-3 and TRBJ2-5; 13 bases match TRBD2. Germline trimming cut 4 bases from V and 2 bases from J; bases unmatched to any gene: 1. The CDR3 runs 15 residues. Germline V gene sequence: CDR1 ENHRY, CDR2 SYGVKD. CDR3 DNA: TGTGCCATCAGTGTGACTAGCGGGGGGCAAGAGACCCAGTACTTC. Encoded protein: CAISVTSGGQETQYF.

The chain is built from TRBV10-3 and TRBJ1-2; 10 nucleotides line up with TRBD1. The CDR3 spans 14 residues. In germline, CDR1 is ENHRY, CDR2 SYGVKD. V trimming: 10 bases; J trimming: 4 bases; junction bases outside the gene matches: 9. The CDR3 region is CASTPGQGIYGYTF. CDR3 nucleotide sequence: TGTGCCAGCACCCCGGGACAGGGGATCTATGGCTACACCTTC.

This clonotype was seen at least ten times. The rearrangement uses TRBV6-6 and TRBJ1-1; D call uncertain. The CDR3 spans 15 residues. In germline, CDR1 is MNHNY, CDR2 SVGAGI (reference sequence). Trimming removed 0 bases from V and 11 bases from J, with 19 bases in between. DNA of the CDR3: TGTGCCAGCAGTTACTCGAAGGGCCAGGCGGATTTGGCTTTCTTT. Its translation: CASSYSKGQADLAFF.

At least ten counts were recorded for this clonotype. The rearrangement links TRBV13 to TRBJ1-1; no definite D call. Germline CDR1 reads PRHDT; CDR2 reads FYEKMQ (reference sequence). V was clipped by 0 bases and J by 8 bases, with 10 bases between them. The CDR3 covers 13 residues. The DNA for the CDR3 is TGTGCCAGCAGCTTAGGCTCTCGCGGCGAAGCTTTCTTT. Encoded protein: CASSLGSRGEAFF.

This clonotype came up many times. This chain links TRBV5-1 with TRBJ2-7; D may correspond to TRBD1 or TRBD2 (6 bases each). Germline CDR1 and CDR2: SGHRS and YFSETQ. Deletions cut 3 bases from V and 1 base from J, with 11 bases between. This CDR3 contains 14 residues. CDR3 protein: CASSWGADSYEQYF. Here the CDR3 DNA reads TGCGCCAGCAGCTGGGGGGCAGATTCCTACGAGCAGTACTTC.

The V call is TRBV29-1, the J call TRBJ2-7; TRBD2 might be the D (5 bases). From germline, CDR1 is SQVTM and CDR2 ANQGSEA. The CDR3 extends over 14 amino acids. The V end was cut by 5 bases, the J end by 7 bases, with 21 bases between. The CDR3 DNA follows: TGCAGCGTTCACTTTACTCTAGCTTACAATGAGCAGTACTTC. Its protein is CSVHFTLAYNEQYF.

The rearrangement joins TRBV28 to TRBJ2-7; 10 nucleotides align to TRBD2. CDR1 and CDR2 from the germline V gene are MDHEN and SYDVKM. This CDR3 has 15 amino acids. V shed 4 bases, J shed 2 bases, and the junction held 5 bases outside the gene matches. CDR3 sequence reads: CASSSSGGSPYEQYF. DNA for the CDR3: TGTGCCAGCAGTTCTAGCGGGGGTTCGCCCTACGAGCAGTACTTC. Filled out from reference TRBV28 and TRBJ2-7, the complete variable domain reads DVKVTQSSRYLVKRTGEKVFLECVQDMDHENMFWYRQDPGLGLRLIYFSYDVKMKEKGDIPEGYSVSREKKERFSLILESASTNQTSMYLCASSSSGGSPYEQYFGPGTRLTVT.

This clonotype was recorded many times. The chain uses TRBV5-1 and TRBJ1-1; D not certain. CDR3 length: 13 residues. Trimming removed 1 base from V and 6 bases from J, with 10 bases in between. From germline, CDR1 is SGHRS and CDR2 YFSETQ. As DNA, the CDR3 is TGCGCCAGCAGCTTGAGGTTAAAGGCTGAAGCTTTCTTT. Its translation: CASSLRLKAEAFF.

This clonotype showed up many times. The CDR3 sequence: CASSLGSTGVVTEAFF. The CDR3 nucleotides read TGTGCCAGCAGCTTAGGATCGACAGGGGTTGTCACTGAAGCTTTCTTT. This chain connects TRBV7-9 to TRBJ1-1, with 8 bases fitting TRBD1. Losses at the gene ends were 1 base for V and 4 bases for J; bases not matched to a gene: 8. This CDR3 is built from 16 residues. Per the germline V gene, CDR1 is SEHNR and CDR2 is FQNEAQ (reference sequence). The variable domain in full, completed from reference TRBV7-9 and TRBJ1-1, reads DTGVSQNPRHKITKRGQNVTFRCDPISEHNRLYWYRQTLGQGPEFLTYFQNEAQLEKSRLLSDRFSAERPKGSFSTLEIQRTEQGDSAMYLCASSLGSTGVVTEAFFGQGTRLTVV.

Of note for this clonotype: Germline and junction disagree at one end, which may indicate a read error. The V and J genes are TRBV9 and TRBJ1-4; D is ambiguous. From germline, CDR1 is SGDLS and CDR2 YYNGEE. This CDR3 is 12 amino acids long. The CDR3 DNA sequence: TGTGCCGGCAGCTTACGTAATGAAAAACTGTCTTTT. Protein: CAGSLRNEKLSF.